What follows describes a single T cell receptor beta chain. Its antigen is undetermined. Sequenced by immunoSEQ multiplex PCR; TCRdb stores in-frame clones only, minus some. The profile shows around 120,000 clones, about 92% of them singletons. The sample belongs to a study of T cell responses to AZD1222 COVID-19 vaccine. Study outcomes and limitations: Baseline seropositivity occurred in only a handful of AZD1222 recipients. Reportedly, nearly half the spike-specific TCRs target unmutated variant regions. The donors showed a predominance of white British ancestry and of females, with possible underestimation of clonal diversity.

This TCR came from an adult in good health. The sequencing used peripheral blood, collected on day 0 of AZD1222 vaccination.

The CDR3 nucleotides read TGTGCCAGCAGGCTAGGGTTGACAGAGACCCAGTACTTC. Translating gives CASRLGLTETQYF. The rearrangement uses TRBV28 and TRBJ2-5; D is unresolved. Per the germline V gene, CDR1 is MDHEN and CDR2 is SYDVKM. CDR3 size: 13 residues. The ends were cut back, 6 bases at V and 4 bases at J, with 12 bases in the middle.